These T cell receptor beta chains were read from a single sample in a study of blood T cells in healthy people across ages. TCRdb re-called the 5' RACE reads with MiXCR, one entry per CDR3 protein. The data contain approximately 600,000 distinct CDR3 sequences, roughly 53% of them seen just once; the ten biggest clones take up 35% to 40%. The sequenced material came from blood. The receptors were sampled from a man aged 60 to 69 in good health. Each CDR3 is given with its conserved first and last residue. A D gene is named only where the DNA matches it firmly. Clone size, where shown, is once, few, many, or a class for clones that have expanded.

d_call	clone_size	j_call	v_call	cdr3_length	cdr3_aa	cdr3_nt
.	few	TRBJ2-2	TRBV7-6	13	CASSFGNTGELFF	TGTGCCAGCAGCTTCGGGAACACCGGGGAGCTGTTTTTT
.	.	TRBJ2-1	TRBV3-1	14	CASSPLTRGNEQFF	TGTGCCAGCAGCCCGCTGACTAGGGGCAATGAGCAGTTCTTC
TRBD1	.	TRBJ1-1	TRBV3-1	15	CASSQADRGGTEAFF	TGTGCCAGCAGCCAGGCTGACAGGGGGGGCACTGAAGCTTTCTTT
TRBD2	few	TRBJ2-5	TRBV19	14	CASSMTGTTETQYF	TGTGCCAGTAGTATGACCGGGACTACAGAGACCCAGTACTTC
.	.	TRBJ1-1	TRBV10-3	14	CAISVSGANTEAFF	TGTGCCATCAGTGTATCAGGGGCGAACACTGAAGCTTTCTTT
.	few	TRBJ2-5	TRBV20-1	11	CSAVAPGTQYF	TGCAGTGCAGTGGCCCCCGGGACCCAGTACTTC
TRBD1	.	TRBJ2-4	TRBV20-1	18	CSASRDRGAGAAKNIQYF	TGCAGTGCTAGCCGGGACAGGGGGGCCGGGGCGGCCAAAAACATTCAGTACTTC
TRBD1	.	TRBJ2-5	TRBV18	15	CASSPLRDRGETQYF	TGTGCCAGCTCACCCCTCCGGGACAGGGGAGAGACCCAGTACTTC
TRBD1	.	TRBJ2-2	TRBV15	15	CATSRRTGYDGELFF	TGTGCCACCAGCAGGAGGACAGGGTACGACGGGGAGCTGTTTTTT
TRBD2	.	TRBJ2-3	TRBV6-2/TRBV6-3	13	CASSRLALETQYF	TGTGCCAGCAGTAGACTAGCGCTCGAGACGCAGTATTTT
.	once	TRBJ2-7	TRBV5-1	14	CASSVMGPPYEQYF	TGCGCCAGCAGCGTGATGGGGCCCCCCTACGAGCAGTACTTC
TRBD2	few	TRBJ2-7	TRBV10-2	15	CASSEVLAGVNEQYF	TGCGCCAGCAGTGAGGTATTAGCGGGGGTCAACGAGCAGTACTTC
.	.	TRBJ2-5	TRBV11-2	16	CASSLVRPLKGETQYF	TGTGCCAGCAGCTTAGTGCGCCCCTTGAAGGGGGAGACCCAGTACTTC
.	few	TRBJ2-7	TRBV7-9	12	CASSLHSYEQYF	TGTGCCAGCAGCTTACACTCCTACGAGCAGTACTTC
TRBD1	.	TRBJ2-3	TRBV5-1	16	CASSPLTGERTDTQYF	TGCGCCAGCAGCCCGTTGACAGGGGAGAGGACAGATACGCAGTATTTT
.	.	TRBJ1-4	TRBV9	13	CASSVSGGEKLFF	TGTGCCAGCAGCGTTAGCGGGGGCGAAAAACTGTTTTTT
.	few	TRBJ1-1	TRBV20-1	15	CSARAFRTENTEAFF	TGCAGTGCTAGAGCTTTTAGGACGGAGAACACTGAAGCTTTCTTT
TRBD2	.	TRBJ2-5	TRBV7-2	15	CASSFSGGAFNEQYF	TGTGCCAGCAGCTTTAGCGGGGGGGCCTTCAATGAGCAGTACTTC
.	few	TRBJ2-3	TRBV6-6	12	CASKREGVSQYF	TGTGCCAGCAAGAGAGAGGGAGTCTCGCAGTATTTT
.	.	TRBJ2-7	TRBV21-1	16	CAGSKGRDQRGYEQYF	TGTGCCGGCAGCAAAGGTCGGGACCAACGGGGCTACGAGCAGTACTTC
.	.	TRBJ1-2	TRBV20-1	14	CSARPRPGREGYTF	TGCAGTGCTAGACCTCGTCCGGGGAGGGAAGGCTACACCTTC
TRBD2	.	TRBJ2-1	TRBV20-1	15	CSARVGGGALREQFF	TGCAGTGCTAGAGTTGGCGGGGGGGCTTTACGGGAGCAGTTCTTC
.	.	TRBJ2-5	TRBV7-8	14	CASSQGTNVETQYF	TGTGCCAGCAGCCAGGGTACGAACGTGGAGACCCAGTACTTC
TRBD1	.	TRBJ1-2	TRBV6-2/TRBV6-3	15	CASSGTGGLYYGYTF	TGTGCCAGCAGTGGGACAGGGGGATTATACTATGGCTACACCTTC